A single sample is the source of the 19 T cell receptor beta chains below, sequenced in a study of hypomethylating agent response in myelodysplastic syndrome. The repertoire was sequenced with immunoSEQ multiplex PCR; TCRdb's copy has only in-frame clones and lacks some. The sample carries approximately 6,000 clones, approximately 86% recorded once. Sequencing was performed on bone marrow, taken before or after starting hypomethylating agent treatment for myelodysplastic syndrome (not recorded which). Every receptor here comes from a human donor with myelodysplastic syndrome.

The gene calls are TRBV5-1 and TRBJ2-3; tentatively, D is TRBD2 (5 bases). V was trimmed by 4 bases and J by 3 bases, leaving 12 bases between them. In germline, CDR1 is SGHRS, CDR2 YFSETQ. The CDR3 extends over 14 amino acids. The CDR3 nucleotides read TGCGCCAGCAGCCCAAGGACGGGGACAGATACGCAGTATTTT. Translation: CASSPRTGTDTQYF.

The gene calls are TRBV30 and TRBJ1-2; possible D gene TRBD1, 5 bases. CDR3 length: 13 residues. In germline, CDR1 is GTSNPN, CDR2 SVGIG (reference sequence). The V end lost 1 base, the J end lost 7 bases, and 13 bases lay between the germline ends. CDR3 in DNA: TGTGCCTGGAGTGGACGACAGTTCGGTGGCTACACCTTC. Encoded protein: CAWSGRQFGGYTF.

This chain uses TRBV5-6 with TRBJ1-2; 8 bases are a match to TRBD1. The length of the CDR3 is 17 residues. J lost 4 bases, V lost 2 bases, and 13 bases had no gene match. Germline V gene sequence: CDR1 SGHDT, CDR2 YYEEEE. The chain's CDR3 is CASSLLSADRGGYGYTF. The CDR3 coding sequence is TGTGCCAGCAGCTTACTTTCGGCCGACAGGGGAGGCTATGGCTACACCTTC.

This clone turned up a few times. The chain has TRBV19 and TRBJ1-6, with unresolved D. CDR3 length: 13 amino acids. CDR1 LNHDA and CDR2 SQIVND come from the germline V gene (reference sequence). The ends were cut back, 5 bases at V and 14 bases at J, with 16 bases in the middle. In DNA, the CDR3 is TGTGCCAGTAGTCCACCAACGCTTACGGCCCTCCACTTT. Translated: CASSPPTLTALHF.

This clone has just a few counts. CDR3 nucleotides: TGTGCCAGCAGCCTGGGACTAGCGGGCACCGGGGAGCTGTTTTTT. This sequence encodes CASSLGLAGTGELFF. The chain carries TRBV7-2 and TRBJ2-2; 12 bases fit TRBD2. The V segment lost 5 bases and the J segment 4 bases; nucleotides outside the gene matches: 2. The CDR3 consists of 15 residues. Germline-derived CDR1 and CDR2 are SGHTA and FQGNSA.

The rearrangement links TRBV11-2 to TRBJ1-6, with D unclear. The CDR3 spans 15 residues. From germline, CDR1 is SGHAT and CDR2 FQNNGV. V lost 0 bases and J 7 bases, leaving 10 bases between the germline ends. The CDR3 sequence: CASSLELRFNSPLHF. The DNA of the CDR3 is TGTGCCAGCAGCTTAGAGTTAAGATTCAATTCACCCCTCCACTTT.

This chain uses TRBV19 with TRBJ2-3, with 8 bases fitting TRBD1. From germline, CDR1 is LNHDA and CDR2 SQIVND (reference sequence). CDR3 length equals 16 residues. V dropped 1 base and J dropped 5; count of bases not matched to a gene: 8. CDR3 sequence: CASSIGTGGRRDTQYF. The CDR3 region has the DNA TGTGCCAGTAGTATAGGCACAGGGGGGAGGAGAGATACGCAGTATTTT.

V gene TRBV6-1 combines with J gene TRBJ2-3; no clear D gene. Trimming removed 2 bases from V and 2 bases from J, with 8 bases in between. Per the germline V gene, CDR1 is MNHNS and CDR2 is SASEGT. This CDR3 has 14 residues. CDR3 nucleotide sequence: TGTGCCAGCAGTGAATTCCTGACCACAGATACGCAGTATTTT. Translated, it gives CASSEFLTTDTQYF.

The CDR3 DNA is TGTGCCAGCAGCTCGCCACCCGGGGGACTCTACGAGCAGTACTTC. Translating gives CASSSPPGGLYEQYF. This chain connects TRBV7-9 to TRBJ2-7; weak D call: TRBD2 (6 bases). Trimming stripped 4 bases from V and 3 bases from J, with 16 bases between. This CDR3 contains 15 residues. CDR1 is SEHNR and CDR2 is FQNEAQ in the germline V gene (reference sequence).

This chain joins TRBV25-1 and TRBJ2-1, with D uncertain. Germline V gene data show CDR1 as MGHDK and CDR2 as SYGVNS. V was clipped by 1 base and J by 8 bases, with 9 bases between them. This CDR3 contains 13 residues. CDR3 loop: CASSEFGRDEQFF. The CDR3, as DNA: TGTGCCAGCAGTGAATTTGGACGCGATGAGCAGTTCTTC.

V and J are TRBV11-2 and TRBJ2-1; 8 bases are shared with TRBD1. Trimming at V came to 1 base and at J to 12 bases, leaving 8 bases not matched to a gene. The CDR3 covers 14 residues. Per germline, CDR1 SGHAT and CDR2 FQNNGV. Here the CDR3 DNA reads TGTGCCAGCAGCTTAGCGGGGCAAACAGGGGGGCAGTTCTTC. Translation gives CASSLAGQTGGQFF. Based on the CDR3 plus reference TRBV11-2 and TRBJ2-1, the full variable domain is EAGVAQSPRYKIIEKRQSVAFWCNPISGHATLYWYQQILGQGPKLLIQFQNNGVVDDSQLPKDRFSAERLKGVDSTLKIQPAKLEDSAVYLCASSLAGQTGGQFFGPGTRLTVL.

This clone showed up just once. The J gene is TRBJ2-5, the V gene TRBV10-3; unclear D gene. The CDR3 length is 12 residues. With 4 bases removed from V and 5 bases from J, the gap between germline ends came to 8 bases. Germline values: CDR1 ENHRY, CDR2 SYGVKD. The CDR3 here is CAISGGGETQYF. The CDR3, as DNA: TGTGCCATCAGTGGGGGTGGCGAGACCCAGTACTTC.

The chain links TRBV27 to TRBJ1-6; TRBD1 aligns across 7 bases. V gave up 5 bases and J gave up 6 bases; unmatched junction bases: 4. The CDR3 is 14 amino acids. Germline V gene sequence: CDR1 MNHEY, CDR2 SMNVEV (reference sequence). The CDR3 DNA reads as TGTGCCAGCAGTAGGGGACAGATTAATTCACCCCTCCACTTT. Protein product: CASSRGQINSPLHF.

The V gene is TRBV5-6, the J gene TRBJ1-2; possible D gene TRBD1, 6 bases. This CDR3 spans 16 amino acids. Trimming removed 3 bases at V and 2 bases at J, with 17 bases between. Per germline, CDR1 SGHDT and CDR2 YYEEEE. This CDR3 is CASSWEPGQENYGYTF. DNA for the CDR3: TGTGCCAGCAGCTGGGAGCCGGGACAAGAGAACTATGGCTACACCTTC.

This clone was observed a single time. J is TRBJ2-5 and V is TRBV6-5; 10 nucleotides match TRBD1. This CDR3 has 15 residues. V lost 4 bases to trimming and J lost 5 bases; unmatched junction nucleotides: 7. CDR1 is MNHEY and CDR2 is SVGAGI in the germline V gene. CDR3 sequence (DNA): TGTGCCAGCAGTTCCGGGACAGGGGTTTGGGAGACCCAGTACTTC. It codes for CASSSGTGVWETQYF.

V usage is TRBV5-5 and J usage is TRBJ1-2; D uncertain. Germline V gene sequence: CDR1 SGHKS, CDR2 YYEKEE (reference sequence). Deletions cut 5 bases from V and 4 bases from J, with 18 bases between. The length of the CDR3 is 15 residues. The CDR3 DNA reads TGTGCCAGCAGTGTTTCAACCTCAGAACCCTATGGCTACACCTTC. Protein sequence: CASSVSTSEPYGYTF.

This clone is labeled large (0.1 to 1%). CDR3 in DNA: TGTGCCAGTAGTCCAGACGGGACGGGCTTTTTGGAGACCCAGTACTTC. Translating gives CASSPDGTGFLETQYF. The rearrangement links TRBV19 to TRBJ2-5; the D gene could be TRBD1 or TRBD2 (5 bases each). Trimming shortened V by 5 bases and J by 5 bases, and 21 bases separated the two germline ends. Germline-derived CDR1 and CDR2 are LNHDA and SQIVND (reference sequence). The CDR3 consists of 16 residues.

The rearrangement links TRBV13 to TRBJ1-2; no firm D call. V shed 0 bases and J shed 7 bases, with 9 bases lying between them. Germline assignment: CDR1 PRHDT and CDR2 FYEKMQ (reference sequence). CDR3 size: 13 residues. For the CDR3, the DNA is TGTGCCAGCAGCTTAGGCCGGGGAACTGGCTACACCTTC. Amino acids: CASSLGRGTGYTF. Variable domain in full (rest from reference TRBV13 and TRBJ1-2): AAGVIQSPRHLIKEKRETATLKCYPIPRHDTVYWYQQGPGQDPQFLISFYEKMQSDKGSIPDRFSAQQFSDYHSELNMSSLELGDSALYFCASSLGRGTGYTFGSGTRLTVV.

The chain combines TRBV6-1 with TRBJ1-5, with TRBD1 as a possible D gene (5 bases). CDR3 length: 16 residues. Germline lookup yields CDR1 MNHNS and CDR2 SASEGT. Trimming took off 0 bases at V and 3 bases at J, with 12 bases between the two ends. The CDR3 nucleotides read TGTGCCAGCAGTGAAGCCACGTGGGGGTCCAATCAGCCCCAGCATTTT. Translated, it gives CASSEATWGSNQPQHF.